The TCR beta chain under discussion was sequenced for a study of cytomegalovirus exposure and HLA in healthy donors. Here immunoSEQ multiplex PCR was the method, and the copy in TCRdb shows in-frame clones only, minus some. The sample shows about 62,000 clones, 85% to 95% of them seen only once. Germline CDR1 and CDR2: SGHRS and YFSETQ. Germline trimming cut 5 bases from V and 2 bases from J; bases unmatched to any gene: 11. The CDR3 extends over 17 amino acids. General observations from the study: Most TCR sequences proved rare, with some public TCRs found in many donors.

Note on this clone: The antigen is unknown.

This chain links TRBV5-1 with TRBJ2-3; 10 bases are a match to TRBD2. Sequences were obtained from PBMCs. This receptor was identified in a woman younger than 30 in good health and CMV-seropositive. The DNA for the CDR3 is TGCGCCAGCAGGGGGAGTCTAGCGGGGGCATCCACAGATACGCAGTATTTT. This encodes CASRGSLAGASTDTQYF.